This T cell receptor beta chain originates from a study of blood T cell repertoires in COVID-19. Study details: Spain, Italy and the United States supplied samples that represented acute and convalescent COVID-19. Nucleic acid was either cDNA or gDNA, and it came from T cells, B-cell-depleted T cells, or PBMCs.

Trimming took off 3 bases at V and 8 bases at J, with 10 bases between the two ends. The CDR3 has 13 amino acids. CDR1 and CDR2 (germline): KGHSH, LQKENI. As handled by the study authors: Amplification of reference gene primers provided the estimated nucleated cell counts. Assay used: immunoSEQ multiplex PCR; TCRdb lists only in-frame clones, some missing. Clonal size and the V and J genes are those of that table, whereas D and trimming came from the DNA. The profile shows approximately 110,000 clones, about 75% of them singletons. The V gene is TRBV18, the J gene TRBJ1-4, with unresolved D. The TCR comes from an elderly man with acute or convalescent COVID-19. Sequenced material: peripheral blood. The CDR3 sequence is CASSPGSTEKLFF. The DNA for the CDR3 is TGTGCCAGCTCACCGGGCTCCACCGAAAAACTGTTTTTT.